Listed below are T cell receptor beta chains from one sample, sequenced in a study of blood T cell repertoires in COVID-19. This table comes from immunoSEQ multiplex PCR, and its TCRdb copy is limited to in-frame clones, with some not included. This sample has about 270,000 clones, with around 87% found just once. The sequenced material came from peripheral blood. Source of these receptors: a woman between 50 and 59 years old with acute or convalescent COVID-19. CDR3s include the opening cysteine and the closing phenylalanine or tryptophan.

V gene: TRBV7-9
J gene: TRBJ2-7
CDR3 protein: CASSGGTSGRFYEQYF

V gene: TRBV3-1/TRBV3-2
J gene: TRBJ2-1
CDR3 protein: CASSRTSGYNEQFF

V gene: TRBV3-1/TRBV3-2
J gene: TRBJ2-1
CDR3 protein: CASSLIGSSSYNEQFF

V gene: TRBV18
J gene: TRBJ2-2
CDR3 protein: CASSAGTANTGELFF

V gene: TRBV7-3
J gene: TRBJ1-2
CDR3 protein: CASSPGQGAPNYGYTF

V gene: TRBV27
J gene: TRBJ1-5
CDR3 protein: CASSPYDLSNQPQHF

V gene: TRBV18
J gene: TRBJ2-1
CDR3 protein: CASSPPGLAGVPLHEQFF

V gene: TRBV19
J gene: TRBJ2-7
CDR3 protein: CASRSLTGGSYEQYF

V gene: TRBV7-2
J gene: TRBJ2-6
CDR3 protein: CASSLDSGQGSGANVLTF

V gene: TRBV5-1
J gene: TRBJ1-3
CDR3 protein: CASSLEQGGNTIYF

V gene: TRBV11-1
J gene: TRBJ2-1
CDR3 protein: CASSSGTTSGHNEQFF

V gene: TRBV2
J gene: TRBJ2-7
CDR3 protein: CASSKRESYEQYF

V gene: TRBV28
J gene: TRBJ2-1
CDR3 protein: CASSFSINEQFF